Each of the 2 T cell receptor beta chains below was sequenced from the same sample in a study of blood T cell repertoires in COVID-19. Libraries were prepared by immunoSEQ multiplex PCR; TCRdb keeps only in-frame clonotypes and omits some of them. The sample has fewer than 400,000 clones, approximately 92% seen once. Material for sequencing was PBMCs or T cells enriched from blood (not recorded which). These receptors originate from a woman in her twenties or thirties who had recovered from COVID-19.

The V and J genes are TRBV6-1 and TRBJ1-6; D is undetermined. In germline, CDR1 is MNHNS, CDR2 SASEGT. V lost 1 base to trimming and J lost 0 bases, with 13 bases between them. There are 18 residues in the CDR3. The CDR3 spells CASSEVGMRSSYNSPLHF. The CDR3 DNA is TGTGCCAGCAGTGAAGTCGGGATGCGGAGCTCCTATAATTCACCCCTCCACTTT.

V usage is TRBV24-1 and J usage is TRBJ2-7, with D maybe TRBD1 (5 bases). The length of the CDR3 is 13 residues. V gave up 9 bases and J gave up 0 bases, with 11 bases separating them. CDR1 and CDR2 (germline): KGHDR, SFDVKD. The CDR3 nucleotides are TGTGCCACCGAAGACAGCTTCTCCTACGAGCAGTACTTC. Translating it yields CATEDSFSYEQYF.